The present entry profiles one TCR beta chain with its context. Its specificity is unknown. This specimen comes from a study of shared clonotypes between healthy human individuals. General study points: Larger richness was generally estimated for naive than memory subsets.

This table comes from immunoSEQ multiplex PCR, and its TCRdb copy is limited to in-frame clones, with some not included. The sample has 1.4 million to 1.5 million clones, roughly 96% seen once. The CDR3 extends over 13 amino acids. V gave up 0 bases and J gave up 7 bases, with 6 bases separating them. Germline CDR1 is KGHSH and CDR2 is LQKENI. The sequence was collected from a man between 25 and 39 years old in good health. The sample was naive CD4+ T cells sorted from blood. The subset is: CD45RA+ positively selected. The gene calls are TRBV18 and TRBJ2-2, with no clear D. The CDR3 here is CASSPPSGGELFF. As DNA, the CDR3 is TGTGCCAGCTCACCACCATCCGGCGGGGAGCTGTTTTTT.